This TCR beta chain is from a study of OX40 agonist ivuxolimab in advanced cancers. Study background: Previous treatment with anti-PD-1, anti-PD-L1 or anti-CTLA-4 therapy was allowed; approximately 40% had received some.

Between the trimmed V and J ends, which lost 1 base and 0 bases, there was a span of 12 bases. The CDR3 is 16 residues long. The germline gives CDR1 SGHVS, CDR2 FQNEAQ. Method: immunoSEQ multiplex PCR; TCRdb's copy keeps in-frame clones and lacks some. The table has under 85,000 clones, about 90% seen once; the top ten hold 3.5% to 5%. Blood draws occurred at baseline, cycle 4 day 1, and cycle 7 day 1. The rearrangement links TRBV7-8 to TRBJ1-1; TRBD1 might be the D (6 bases). The sequence derives from an adult with an advanced solid tumor such as melanoma, head and neck, liver or kidney cancer. Sequencing was performed on CD4+ or CD8+ T cells sorted from blood, taken in a trial of the OX40 agonist ivuxolimab. The CDR3 reads CASSLGVDSLNTEAFF. The CDR3 nucleotides read TGTGCCAGCAGCTTAGGGGTGGACAGTTTGAACACTGAAGCTTTCTTT. Full variable domain (missing parts from reference TRBV7-8 and TRBJ1-1): GAGVSQSPRYKVAKRGQDVALRCDPISGHVSLFWYQQALGQGPEFLTYFQNEAQLDKSGLPSDRFFAERPEGSVSTLKIQRTQQEDSAVYLCASSLGVDSLNTEAFFGQGTRLTVV.